Below, 5 T cell receptor beta chains from the same sample are listed, as sequenced in a study of CXCR3-negative and CXCR3-positive naive CD8 T cells. The authors made the TRB cDNA libraries by 5' RACE using UMI labels. Using the 5' RACE reads, TCRdb records one entry per CDR3 protein without DNA. The table lists approximately 74,000 distinct CDR3 sequences, with 1.5% to 2% in the top ten. The specimen sequenced was naive CXCR3- CD8+ T cells from blood. Subset here: CD45RO-CCR7+CD27+CD95- naive CD8+ T cells lacking CXCR3 (TNR3-). Receptors were obtained from a human donor in good health. Some clones in this sample may be carry-over from other donors' samples.

The J gene is TRBJ2-1, the V gene TRBV29-1; there is no DNA to check the TCRdb D call of TRBD1. Germline-derived CDR1 and CDR2 are SQVTM and ANQGSEA. The CDR3 has 11 amino acids. The CDR3 sequence is CSVPGGNEQFF.

The genes are TRBV7-9 and TRBJ2-3. This CDR3 spans 15 amino acids. Germline CDR1 SEHNR, CDR2 FQNEAQ (reference sequence). The CDR3: CASSSMDETTDTQYF.

The CDR3 sequence is CASSDAGEGEQFF. The chain recombines TRBV6-4 with TRBJ2-1; TCRdb proposes TRBD2, but this gene call is untestable without DNA. Germline assignment: CDR1 MRHNA and CDR2 SNTAGT. The CDR3 spans 13 residues.

J is TRBJ2-1 and V is TRBV29-1. This CDR3 spans 15 amino acids. Looked up from germline, CDR1 is SQVTM and CDR2 is ANQGSEA. This chain's CDR3 is CSVEDLLTNYNEQFF.

The chain links TRBV5-1 to TRBJ2-3; the D gene TCRdb calls, TRBD2, cannot be checked with no DNA. The CDR3 totals 15 residues. Germline lookup yields CDR1 SGHRS and CDR2 YFSETQ. CDR3 in amino acids: CASSLEGGLTDTQYF.